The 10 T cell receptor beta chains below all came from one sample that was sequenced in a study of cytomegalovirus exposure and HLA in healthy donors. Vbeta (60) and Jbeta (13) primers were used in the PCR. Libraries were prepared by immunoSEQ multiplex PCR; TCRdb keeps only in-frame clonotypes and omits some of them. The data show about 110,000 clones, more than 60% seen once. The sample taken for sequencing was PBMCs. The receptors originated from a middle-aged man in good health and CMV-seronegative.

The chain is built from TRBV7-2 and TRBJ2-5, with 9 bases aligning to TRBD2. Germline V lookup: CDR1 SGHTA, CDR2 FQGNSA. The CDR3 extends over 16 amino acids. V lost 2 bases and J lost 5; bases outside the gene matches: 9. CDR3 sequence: CASSLNSGGPGETQYF. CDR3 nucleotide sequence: TGTGCCAGCAGCTTAAACAGCGGGGGGCCCGGGGAGACCCAGTACTTC.

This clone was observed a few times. The CDR3 DNA is TGTGCCAGCAGTGAAGCGCTTGGGACAGGGACGGCTTTCTTT. This codes for CASSEALGTGTAFF. The chain combines TRBV2 with TRBJ1-1; 9 bases line up with TRBD1. This CDR3 is built from 14 residues. Germline V gene sequence: CDR1 SNHLY, CDR2 FYNNEI. The ends lost 0 bases at V and 11 bases at J; junction bases unmatched: 7.

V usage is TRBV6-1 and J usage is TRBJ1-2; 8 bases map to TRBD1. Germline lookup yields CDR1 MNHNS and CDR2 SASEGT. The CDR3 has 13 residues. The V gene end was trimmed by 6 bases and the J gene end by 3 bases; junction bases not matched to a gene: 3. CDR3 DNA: TGTGCCAGCAGGGAGACAGGGGACTATGGCTACACCTTC. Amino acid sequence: CASRETGDYGYTF.

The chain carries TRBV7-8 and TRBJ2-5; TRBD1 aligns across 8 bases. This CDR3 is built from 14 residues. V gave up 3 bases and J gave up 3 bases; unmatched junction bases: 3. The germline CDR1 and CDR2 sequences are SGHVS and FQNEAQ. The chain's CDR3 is CASSFGQGEETQYF. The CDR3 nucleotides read TGTGCCAGCAGCTTCGGACAGGGCGAAGAGACCCAGTACTTC. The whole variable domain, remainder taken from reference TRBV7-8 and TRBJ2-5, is GAGVSQSPRYKVAKRGQDVALRCDPISGHVSLFWYQQALGQGPEFLTYFQNEAQLDKSGLPSDRFFAERPEGSVSTLKIQRTQQEDSAVYLCASSFGQGEETQYFGPGTRLLVL.

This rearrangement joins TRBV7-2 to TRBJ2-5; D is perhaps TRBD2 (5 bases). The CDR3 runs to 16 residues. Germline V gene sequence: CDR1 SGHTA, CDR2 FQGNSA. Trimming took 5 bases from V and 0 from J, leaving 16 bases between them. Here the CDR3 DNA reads TGTGCCAGCAGCCCGGAAACCGGACTGAACCAAGAGACCCAGTACTTC. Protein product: CASSPETGLNQETQYF.

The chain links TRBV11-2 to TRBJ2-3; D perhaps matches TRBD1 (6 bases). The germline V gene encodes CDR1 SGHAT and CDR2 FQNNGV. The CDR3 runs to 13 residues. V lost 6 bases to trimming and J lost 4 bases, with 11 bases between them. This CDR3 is CASSREGADTQYF. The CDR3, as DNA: TGTGCCAGCAGTCGCGAGGGGGCAGATACGCAGTATTTT.

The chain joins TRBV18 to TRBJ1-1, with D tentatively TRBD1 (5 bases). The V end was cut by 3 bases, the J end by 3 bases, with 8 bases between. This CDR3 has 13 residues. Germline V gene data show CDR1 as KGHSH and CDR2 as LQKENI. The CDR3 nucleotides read TGTGCCAGCTCACCGACAGTGGACACTGAAGCTTTCTTT. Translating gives CASSPTVDTEAFF.

The CDR3 region has the DNA TGCGCCAGCAGCCAAGATTTGAACCCTAATTTGGAAGCTTTCTTT. Its protein product is CASSQDLNPNLEAFF. This rearrangement joins TRBV4-1 to TRBJ1-1, with D hard to call. V was shortened by 0 bases and J by 8 bases, with 16 bases between the two germline ends. This CDR3 region has 15 residues. The germline gives CDR1 MGHRA, CDR2 YSYEKL.

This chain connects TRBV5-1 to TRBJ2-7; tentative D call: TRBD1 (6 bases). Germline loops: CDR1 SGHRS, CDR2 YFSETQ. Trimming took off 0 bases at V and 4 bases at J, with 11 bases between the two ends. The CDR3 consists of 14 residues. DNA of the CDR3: TGCGCCAGCAGCTTGGGGACAGCAGATTACGAGCAGTACTTC. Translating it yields CASSLGTADYEQYF.

The CDR3 here is CASSAGLSSGNTIYF. The DNA for the CDR3 is TGTGCCAGCAGCGCAGGACTATCCTCTGGAAACACCATATATTTT. The J gene is TRBJ1-3, the V gene TRBV5-6; D remains unclear. This CDR3 has 15 amino acids. The germline CDR1 and CDR2 sequences are SGHDT and YYEEEE. V gave up 4 bases and J gave up 0 bases, with 11 bases separating them.